The 2 T cell receptor beta chains below all came from one sample that was sequenced in a study of HIV-infected patients and healthy controls. Whole blood was used without fractionation, so all unsorted peripheral T cells were included. Alpha and beta constant-region primers primed reverse transcription of about 500 ng RNA. Each of the alpha and beta chains got its own library through chain-specific third strand synthesis with indices. One entry per CDR3 protein results from TCRdb running MiXCR on the 5' RACE reads. The profile shows under 25,000 distinct CDR3 sequences, almost 9% of them singletons. Sequencing was performed on blood. Every receptor here comes from an adult in good health.

This clonotype qualifies as medium-sized (0.01 to 0.1%). The chain recombines TRBV6-5 with TRBJ1-6, with D hard to call. The CDR3 is 15 amino acids. Germline V gene data show CDR1 as MNHEY and CDR2 as SVGAGI. Trimming took off 2 bases at V and 8 bases at J, with 13 bases between the two ends. CDR3 DNA: TGTGCCAGCAGTTACGGCCCGGACGTGTATTCACCCCTCCACTTT. Translating it yields CASSYGPDVYSPLHF.

This clonotype has at least ten counts. The chain joins TRBV6-5 to TRBJ1-2; D gene ambiguous. The CDR3 runs to 14 residues. The germline gives CDR1 MNHEY, CDR2 SVGAGI. Trimming cost V 5 bases and J 1 base, with 11 bases left between them. The CDR3 coding sequence is TGTGCCAGCAGTACCAGGATACGTAACTATGGCTACACCTTC. Its translation: CASSTRIRNYGYTF.